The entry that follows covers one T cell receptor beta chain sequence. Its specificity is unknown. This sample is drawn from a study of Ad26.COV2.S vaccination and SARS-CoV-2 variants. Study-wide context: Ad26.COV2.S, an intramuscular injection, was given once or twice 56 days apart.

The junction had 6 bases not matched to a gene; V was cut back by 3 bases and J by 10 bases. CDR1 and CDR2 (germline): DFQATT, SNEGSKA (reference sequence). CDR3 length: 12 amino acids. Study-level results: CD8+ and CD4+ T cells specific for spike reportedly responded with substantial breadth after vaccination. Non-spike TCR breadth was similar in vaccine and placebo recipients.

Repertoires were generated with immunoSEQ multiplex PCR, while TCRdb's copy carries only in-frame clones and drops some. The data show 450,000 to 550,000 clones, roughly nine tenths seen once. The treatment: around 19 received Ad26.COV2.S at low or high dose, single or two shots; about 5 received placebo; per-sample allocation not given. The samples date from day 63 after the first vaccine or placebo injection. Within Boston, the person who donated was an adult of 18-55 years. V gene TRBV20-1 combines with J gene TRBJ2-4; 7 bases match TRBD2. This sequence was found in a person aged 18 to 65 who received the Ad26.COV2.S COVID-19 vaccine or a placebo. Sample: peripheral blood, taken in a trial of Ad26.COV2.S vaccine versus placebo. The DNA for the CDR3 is TGCAGTGCTAGTGACCCCGGGGGGATTCAGTACTTC. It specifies CSASDPGGIQYF.